This is a list of T cell receptor beta chains from one sample in a study of blood T cell repertoires in COVID-19. This table comes from immunoSEQ multiplex PCR, and its TCRdb copy is limited to in-frame clones, with some not included. The sample consists of fewer than 300,000 clones, around nine tenths of them appearing once. The sequenced material came from PBMCs or T cells enriched from blood (not recorded which). The source of these receptors is a man aged 40-50 years who had recovered from COVID-19. CDR3s include the opening cysteine and the closing phenylalanine or tryptophan. The D gene is left open where the match is weak. Expanded clones are given a class, and other clones once, few, many or no size at all.

- | TRBJ2-5 | - | TRBV7-9 | TGTGCCAGCAGCCTAGGGGGACACAGGGAGACCCAGTACTTC | CASSLGGHRETQYF
- | TRBJ2-6 | - | TRBV2 | TGTGCCAGCAGGCGGGACGTGGGATTTGGGGCCAACGTCCTGACTTTC | CASRRDVGFGANVLTF
- | TRBJ1-4 | TRBD1 | TRBV7-2 | TGTGCCAGCAGCCCGGAGACAGGGGCAACTAATGAAAAACTGTTTTTT | CASSPETGATNEKLFF
once | TRBJ1-1 | TRBD1 | TRBV10-2 | TGCGCCAGCAGTGAAGGGACAGGGGTAAACACTGAAGCTTTCTTT | CASSEGTGVNTEAFF
- | TRBJ1-2 | - | TRBV19 | TGTGCCAGTAGTGCGCAGGCGAACTATGGCTACACCTTC | CASSAQANYGYTF
- | TRBJ2-7 | - | TRBV4-3 | TGCGCCAGCAGCCCCCAGGGAAGAAATCGGGAGCAGTACTTC | CASSPQGRNREQYF
many | TRBJ1-5 | TRBD1 | TRBV19 | TGTGCCAGTAGTGCCCCACAGGGGGATCAGCCCCAGCATTTT | CASSAPQGDQPQHF
- | TRBJ1-4 | - | TRBV14 | TGTGCCAGCAGCCAAGATCGATCCGGGTCGCCGAATGAAAAACTGTTTTTT | CASSQDRSGSPNEKLFF
- | TRBJ1-6 | - | TRBV4-2 | TGTGCCAGCAGCCAAGTTCATACAGGCGTCTCCTATAATTCACCCCTCCACTTT | CASSQVHTGVSYNSPLHF
few | TRBJ2-2 | - | TRBV6-5 | TGTGCCAGCAGTCAGGACAGGAGGGGAACCGGGGAGCTGTTTTTT | CASSQDRRGTGELFF